Presented here are 10 T cell receptor beta chains from one specimen sequenced in a study of T cell changes during pregnancy in multiple sclerosis. Profiled with immunoSEQ multiplex PCR; TCRdb holds only in-frame clones, not every one. The data contain about 74,000 clones, approximately 90% of them singletons. This specimen consisted of peripheral blood, obtained in the third trimester of pregnancy. The receptors stem from a female donor with multiple sclerosis, enrolled in a pregnancy study.

J is TRBJ2-1 and V is TRBV18; no firm D call. The CDR3 consists of 14 residues. V lost 2 bases and J lost 4, with 9 bases in between. Germline V lookup: CDR1 KGHSH, CDR2 LQKENI. CDR3 in amino acids: CASSPSGWYNEQFF. CDR3 DNA sequence: TGTGCCAGCTCACCATCTGGCTGGTACAATGAGCAGTTCTTC.

V and J are TRBV7-2 and TRBJ1-3, with D uncertain. The CDR3 is 16 amino acids. Germline V CDR1 and CDR2: SGHTA, FQGNSA. Trimming removed 2 bases at V and 2 bases at J, with 13 bases between. The CDR3 nucleotides are TGTGCCAGCAGCTTACTGAGGAAGGAGGCTGGAAACACCATATATTTT. It yields the protein CASSLLRKEAGNTIYF.

The chain combines TRBV4-3 with TRBJ1-2; D gene ambiguous. CDR3 length: 14 residues. CDR1 and CDR2 (germline): LGHNA, YSLEER. Trimming took 4 bases from V and 3 from J, leaving 12 bases between them. The CDR3 loop reads CASSPTGFYYGYTF. The CDR3 coding sequence is TGCGCCAGCAGCCCCACGGGTTTTTACTATGGCTACACCTTC.

V usage is TRBV29-1 and J usage is TRBJ2-2, with 9 bases that match TRBD1. V gave up 8 bases and J gave up 2 bases; unmatched junction bases: 6. The CDR3 runs 14 residues. Per the germline V gene, CDR1 is SQVTM and CDR2 is ANQGSEA. The CDR3: CSTMGQGNTGELFF. The CDR3 DNA reads TGCAGCACAATGGGACAGGGCAACACCGGGGAGCTGTTTTTT.

CDR3 sequence reads: CASSPPAGGLNSPLHF. The CDR3 coding sequence is TGTGCCAGCTCACCACCAGCAGGGGGGCTAAATTCACCCCTCCACTTT. The chain is built from TRBV18 and TRBJ1-6; 7 positions match TRBD1. In germline, CDR1 is KGHSH, CDR2 LQKENI. The CDR3 is 16 amino acids. With 0 bases clipped from V and 7 bases from J, the junction kept 6 bases outside the gene matches.

The V and J genes are TRBV4-1 and TRBJ1-2; TRBD1 is a possible D gene (5 bases). Trimming cost V 0 bases and J 4 bases, with 12 bases left between them. CDR1 is MGHRA and CDR2 is YSYEKL in the germline V gene. The CDR3 has 15 residues. The CDR3 coding sequence is TGCGCCAGCAGCCAAGATCAGGGCGAAGGCTATGGCTACACCTTC. Amino acid sequence: CASSQDQGEGYGYTF.

The rearrangement joins TRBV18 to TRBJ1-2; D gene ambiguous. V lost 3 bases to trimming and J lost 3 bases, with 14 bases between them. Per the germline V gene, CDR1 is KGHSH and CDR2 is LQKENI. The CDR3 contains 15 residues. This CDR3 reads CASSPTQVVDYGYTF. Here the CDR3 DNA reads TGTGCCAGCTCACCTACTCAGGTTGTGGACTATGGCTACACCTTC.

The chain has TRBV18 and TRBJ1-1; D uncertain. V was shortened by 1 base and J by 5 bases, with 8 bases between the two germline ends. The CDR3 runs 13 residues. Germline V gene data show CDR1 as KGHSH and CDR2 as LQKENI. CDR3 DNA: TGTGCCAGCTCACCACGGAGGCCTACTGAAGCTTTCTTT. It specifies CASSPRRPTEAFF.

V usage is TRBV19 and J usage is TRBJ2-2; perhaps TRBD2 as D (5 bases). The ends were cut back, 1 base at V and 6 bases at J, with 9 bases in the middle. CDR1 is LNHDA and CDR2 is SQIVND in the germline V gene (reference sequence). The CDR3 is 14 amino acids. CDR3 nucleotides: TGTGCCAGTAGTATAGGAGGGTTTGCCGGGGAGCTGTTTTTT. It encodes CASSIGGFAGELFF. The whole variable domain, filled in from reference TRBV19 and TRBJ2-2, reads DGGITQSPKYLFRKEGQNVTLSCEQNLNHDAMYWYRQDPGQGLRLIYYSQIVNDFQKGDIAEGYSVSREKKESFPLTVTSAQKNPTAFYLCASSIGGFAGELFFGEGSRLTVL.

This clone was seen once. The V gene is TRBV19, the J gene TRBJ1-1; TRBD1 matches at 12 bases. Germline V gene sequence: CDR1 LNHDA, CDR2 SQIVND (reference sequence). This CDR3 contains 16 residues. Trimming took 5 bases from V and 4 from J; bases not matched to a gene: 8. CDR3 protein: CASSPRDRGRGTEAFF. The CDR3 bases are TGTGCCAGTAGTCCCCGGGACAGGGGGCGCGGCACTGAAGCTTTCTTT.